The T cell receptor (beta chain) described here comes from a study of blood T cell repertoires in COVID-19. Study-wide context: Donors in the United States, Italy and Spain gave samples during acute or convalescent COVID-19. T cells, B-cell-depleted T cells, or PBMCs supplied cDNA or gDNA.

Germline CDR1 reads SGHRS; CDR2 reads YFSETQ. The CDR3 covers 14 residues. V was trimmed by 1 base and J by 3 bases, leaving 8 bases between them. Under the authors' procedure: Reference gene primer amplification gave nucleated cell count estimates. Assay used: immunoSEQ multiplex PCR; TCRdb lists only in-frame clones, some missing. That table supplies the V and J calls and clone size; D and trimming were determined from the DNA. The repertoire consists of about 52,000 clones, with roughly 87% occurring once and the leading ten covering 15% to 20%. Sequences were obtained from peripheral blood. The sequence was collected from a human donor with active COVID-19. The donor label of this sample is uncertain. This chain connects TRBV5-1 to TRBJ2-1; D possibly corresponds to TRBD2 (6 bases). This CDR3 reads CASSLTSYYNEQFF. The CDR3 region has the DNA TGCGCCAGCAGCTTGACTAGCTACTACAATGAGCAGTTCTTC.